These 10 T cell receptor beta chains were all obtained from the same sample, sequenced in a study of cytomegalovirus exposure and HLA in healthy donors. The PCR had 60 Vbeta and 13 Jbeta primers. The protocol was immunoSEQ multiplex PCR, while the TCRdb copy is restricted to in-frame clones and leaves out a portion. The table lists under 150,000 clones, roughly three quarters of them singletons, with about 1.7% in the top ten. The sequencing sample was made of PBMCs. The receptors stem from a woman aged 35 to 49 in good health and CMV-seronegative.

The CDR3 loop is CASRSHRAGANVLTF. The CDR3 nucleotides read TGTGCCAGTAGGTCCCACAGGGCTGGGGCCAACGTCCTGACTTTC. The J gene is TRBJ2-6, the V gene TRBV19; D is perhaps TRBD1 (6 bases). CDR1 LNHDA and CDR2 SQIVND come from the germline V gene (reference sequence). This CDR3 region has 15 residues. The V end lost 6 bases, the J end lost 2 bases, and 11 bases lay between the germline ends.

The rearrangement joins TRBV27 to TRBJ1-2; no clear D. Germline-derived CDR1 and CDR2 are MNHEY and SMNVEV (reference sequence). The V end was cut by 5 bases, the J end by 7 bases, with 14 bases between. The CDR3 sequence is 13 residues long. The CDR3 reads CASSPDPRSGYTF. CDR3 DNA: TGTGCCAGCAGTCCAGACCCTAGGTCTGGCTACACCTTC.

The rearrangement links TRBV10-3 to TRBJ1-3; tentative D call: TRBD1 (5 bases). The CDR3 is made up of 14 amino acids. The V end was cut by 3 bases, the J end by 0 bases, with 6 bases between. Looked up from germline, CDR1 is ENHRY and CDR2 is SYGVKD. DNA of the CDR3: TGTGCCATCAGTGACACAGGCTCTGGAAACACCATATATTTT. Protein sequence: CAISDTGSGNTIYF.

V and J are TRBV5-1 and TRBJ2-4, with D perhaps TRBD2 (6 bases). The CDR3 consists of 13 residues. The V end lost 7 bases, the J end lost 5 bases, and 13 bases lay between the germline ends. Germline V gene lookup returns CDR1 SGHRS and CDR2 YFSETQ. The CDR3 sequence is CASGGSNENIQYF. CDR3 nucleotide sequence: TGCGCCAGCGGGGGGAGTAACGAAAACATTCAGTACTTC.

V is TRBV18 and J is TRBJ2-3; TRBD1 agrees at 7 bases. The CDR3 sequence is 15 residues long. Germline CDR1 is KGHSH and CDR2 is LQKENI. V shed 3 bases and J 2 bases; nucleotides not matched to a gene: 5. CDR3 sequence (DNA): TGTGCCAGCTCACCCCCGGGACAGACCACAGATACGCAGTATTTT. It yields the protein CASSPPGQTTDTQYF.

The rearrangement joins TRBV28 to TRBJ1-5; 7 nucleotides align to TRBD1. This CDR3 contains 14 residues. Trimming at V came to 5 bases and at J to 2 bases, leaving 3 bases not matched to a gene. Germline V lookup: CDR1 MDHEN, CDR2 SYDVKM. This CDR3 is CASSRQGGNQPQHF. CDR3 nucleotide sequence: TGTGCCAGCAGTAGACAGGGTGGCAATCAGCCCCAGCATTTT.

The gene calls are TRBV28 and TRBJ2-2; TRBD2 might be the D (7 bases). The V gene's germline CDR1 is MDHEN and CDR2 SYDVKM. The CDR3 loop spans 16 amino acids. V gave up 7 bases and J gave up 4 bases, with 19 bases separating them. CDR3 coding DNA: TGTGCCAGCAAAATGGGGGGGCGATACGGCACCGGGGAGCTGTTTTTT. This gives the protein CASKMGGRYGTGELFF.

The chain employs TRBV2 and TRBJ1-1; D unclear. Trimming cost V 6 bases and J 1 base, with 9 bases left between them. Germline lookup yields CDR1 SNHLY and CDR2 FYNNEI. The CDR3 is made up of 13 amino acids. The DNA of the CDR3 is TGTGCCAGCAGCCAGACGGGGAACACTGAAGCTTTCTTT. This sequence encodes CASSQTGNTEAFF.

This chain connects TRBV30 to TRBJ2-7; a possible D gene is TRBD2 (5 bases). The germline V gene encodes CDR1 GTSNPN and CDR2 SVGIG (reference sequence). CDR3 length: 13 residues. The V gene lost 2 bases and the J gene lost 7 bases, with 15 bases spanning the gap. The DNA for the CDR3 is TGTGCCTGGAGTAGCAGAGTACTAGGGGAGCAGTACTTC. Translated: CAWSSRVLGEQYF.

This CDR3 is CASSKDRGEIDEQFF. The CDR3 region has the DNA TGTGCCAGCAGTAAGGACAGGGGAGAGATCGATGAGCAGTTCTTC. The genes are TRBV27 and TRBJ2-1, with 9 bases aligning to TRBD1. The germline CDR1 and CDR2 sequences are MNHEY and SMNVEV (reference sequence). Unmatched junction bases numbered 10, after V lost 5 bases and J lost 8 bases. This CDR3 spans 15 amino acids.